This T cell receptor (beta chain) emerged from a study of T cell responses to AZD1222 COVID-19 vaccine. As for the study in general: Recipients boosted at about 4 weeks or about 12 weeks are pooled. General study points: The CD4 TCRs associated with vaccination extended across spike and predominated at 160-218 and 743-854.

For this clone: Its cognate antigen is unknown.

This table comes from immunoSEQ multiplex PCR, and its TCRdb copy is limited to in-frame clones, with some not included. The sample yields about 130,000 clones, 93% seen once. The CDR3 is made up of 16 amino acids. The germline CDR1 and CDR2 sequences are SQVTM and ANQGSEA. V was clipped by 5 bases and J by 3 bases; unmatched bases: 10. The input for sequencing was peripheral blood, taken on day 0 of AZD1222 vaccination. This receptor was identified in an adult in good health. The rearrangement links TRBV29-1 to TRBJ1-3, with 10 bases fitting TRBD1. The CDR3 here is CSVLARDRGLGNTIYF. The CDR3 nucleotides read TGCAGCGTTCTAGCCCGTGACAGGGGGCTTGGAAACACCATATATTTT. Full variable domain (missing parts from reference TRBV29-1 and TRBJ1-3): SAVISQKPSRDICQRGTSLTIQCQVDSQVTMMFWYRQQPGQSLTLIATANQGSEATYESGFVIDKFPISRPNLTFSTLTVSNMSPEDSSIYLCSVLARDRGLGNTIYFGEGSWLTVV.